The 27 T cell receptor beta chains given below trace back to one sample, sequenced in a study of T cell clonality in common variable immunodeficiency (dated by TCRdb to about 2015). Paper-wide results and their limitations: Fewer deletions and N-nucleotide insertions were reportedly observed in CVID TCRbeta sequences, and highly modified clones with 13 or more V deletions were reportedly absent from CVID TCRbeta sequences.

The library was prepared using the immunoSEQ multiplex PCR assay. Entries here come from immuneACCESS through TCRdb and include only in-frame sequences with V and J called. Some clones fail to appear in such tables; in the studies checked, an unresolved V gene covers under half of the shortfall, and the cause of the remainder is unknown. There are fewer than 8,000 clones in this sample, and none of them is a singleton. Approximately 20% of the sample comes from the top ten. What these receptors recognize is not known. Sequencing was performed on peripheral blood mononuclear cells. Every receptor here comes from a human donor with common variable immunodeficiency.

This clone was found many times. The junction differs from germline at one of its ends, possibly a read error. The read terminates 3 residues ahead of where the CDR3 ends, so the germline J gene completes it. This chain uses TRBV5-4 with TRBJ1-4; 9 nucleotides match TRBD1. CDR1 is SGHNT and CDR2 is YYREEE in the germline V gene (reference sequence). This CDR3 region has 15 residues. The sequenced part of the CDR3 DNA is TGTGCCAGCAGTTTGGACGGGACAGGGTATGAAAAA. Translating gives CASSLDGTGYEK. The complete CDR3 reads CASSLDGTGYEKLFF.

This clone was seen at least ten times. CDR3 bases read: TGCGCCAGCAGCTTGTTCAGGGGGCTG. Its protein is CASSLFRGL. The entire CDR3 is CASSLFRGLAFF. The J gene is TRBJ1-1, the V gene TRBV5-1; 8 nucleotides line up with TRBD1. With the read ending 3 residues before the CDR3 end, the germline J gene is used to fill in that end. The CDR3 runs 12 residues. Germline V lookup: CDR1 SGHRS, CDR2 YFSETQ.

This clone has at least ten counts. The read finishes 3 residues shy of the CDR3 end, and the germline J gene is used to complete it. The genes are TRBV20-1 and TRBJ2-7; 9 nucleotides agree with TRBD2. Germline V gives CDR1 DFQATT, CDR2 SNEGSKA (reference sequence). CDR3 length: 15 residues. J gave up 3 bases and V 0 bases, and 6 bases lay outside the gene matches. The CDR3 sequence: CSAREAAGGLYEQYF. The CDR3 bases that were read are TGCAGTGCTAGAGAGGCGGCGGGAGGGCTCTACGAG.

This clone was picked up a small number of times. The missing CDR3 end, 3 residues past where the read stops, is filled in from the germline J gene. The J gene is TRBJ1-1, the V gene TRBV19; the D is unclear. The V gene lost 3 bases and the J gene lost 0 bases, with 8 bases spanning the gap. Germline lookup yields CDR1 LNHDA and CDR2 SQIVND (reference sequence). The CDR3 length is 14 residues. The CDR3 DNA, read in part, is TGTGCCAGTAGTATCTTCAGAGTGAACACTGAA. This sequence encodes CASSIFRVNTE. The whole CDR3 is CASSIFRVNTEAFF.

This clone was found many times. The read falls 3 residues short of the CDR3 end, and the missing part is taken from the germline J gene. This sequence joins TRBV13 and TRBJ1-2; the D gene is possibly TRBD1 (5 bases). The CDR3 has 13 amino acids. V shed 0 bases and J shed 6 bases, with 8 bases lying between them. The germline gives CDR1 PRHDT, CDR2 FYEKMQ (reference sequence). The chain's CDR3 is CASSLGRVDGYTF. The covered CDR3 bases are TGTGCCAGCAGCTTAGGCAGGGTGGATGGC.

This clone was detected only a few times. One end of the junction fails to match germline, which may point to a read error. CDR3 sequence reads: CASSLAGVADTQYF. CDR3 bases read: TGTGCTAGCAGCTTAGCAGGGGTGGCAGATACG. The chain links TRBV7-7 to TRBJ2-3; TRBD1 is a possible D gene (6 bases). The read comes to an end 3 residues before the CDR3 does, leaving the germline J gene to fill in the end. CDR1 SSHAT and CDR2 FNYEAQ come from the germline V gene (reference sequence). The CDR3 contains 14 residues.

This clone rates as medium-sized. Sequencing ends 3 residues short of the CDR3 end; the germline J gene provides the rest. This chain links TRBV5-1 with TRBJ2-3; D may match TRBD1 or TRBD2 (5 bases each). With 1 base removed from V and 2 bases from J, the gap between germline ends came to 14 bases. This CDR3 region has 16 residues. The V gene's germline CDR1 is SGHRS and CDR2 YFSETQ. The CDR3 loop reads CASSLLFQGDTDTQYF. The covered CDR3 bases are TGCGCCAGCAGCTTGCTCTTCCAGGGAGACACAGATACG.

The table lists this clone with a few counts. The read comes to an end 3 residues before the CDR3 does, leaving the germline J gene to fill in the end. The gene calls are TRBV30 and TRBJ2-2; 9 bases are a match to TRBD1. Trimming removed 8 bases from V and 2 bases from J; junction bases left unmatched: 9. The CDR3 has 15 residues. The germline gives CDR1 GTSNPN, CDR2 SVGIG (reference sequence). CDR3 protein: CASLPGQGNTGELFF. Incomplete CDR3 DNA: TGTGCCAGCCTACCGGGACAGGGAAACACCGGGGAG.

This clone was picked up a small number of times. The read ends 3 residues before the CDR3 terminus; that terminus is restored from the germline J gene. The chain uses TRBV19 and TRBJ2-3; tentative D call: TRBD2 (5 bases). CDR1 is LNHDA and CDR2 is SQIVND in the germline V gene (reference sequence). CDR3 size: 13 residues. V was cut by 4 bases and J by 2 bases, with 7 bases left in between. CDR3 amino acids: CASSTGLTDTQYF. CDR3 bases read: TGTGCCAGTAGTACCGGACTCACAGATACG.

This clone was found many times. The observed sequence ends 3 residues before the CDR3 terminus, with the missing tail filled in from the germline J gene. The chain uses TRBV12-3 or TRBV12-4 and TRBJ2-3; D is unclear. Trimming stripped 4 bases from V and 2 bases from J, with 13 bases between. CDR3 length: 15 residues. CDR3 residues: CASSSLHKYTDTQYF. The sequenced part of the CDR3 DNA is TGTGCCAGCAGTTCCCTTCACAAGTACACAGATACG.

This clone was seen repeatedly, ten times or more. The CDR3 end lies 3 residues beyond the end of the read and is filled in from the germline J gene. The V call is TRBV12-3 or TRBV12-4, the J call TRBJ2-7, with D maybe TRBD1 (6 bases). This CDR3 contains 14 residues. V lost 4 bases and J lost 4, with 14 bases in between. CDR3 amino acids: CASSWGGQRYEQYF. The CDR3 bases that were read are TGTGCCAGCAGTTGGGGCGGACAGCGTTACGAG.

This clone was counted at least ten times. The read comes to an end 3 residues before the CDR3 does, leaving the germline J gene to fill in the end. The chain has TRBV20-1 and TRBJ1-5; 7 nucleotides agree with TRBD1. From germline, CDR1 is DFQATT and CDR2 SNEGSKA (reference sequence). The CDR3 consists of 14 residues. The junction had 5 bases not matched to a gene; V was cut back by 3 bases and J by 3 bases. The CDR3 sequence is CSARGQSPNQPQHF. The DNA read from the CDR3 is TGCAGTGCTAGGGGACAGTCCCCCAATCAGCCC.

This clone is classed as medium-sized. The read ends 3 residues early relative to the CDR3; the germline J gene fills the gap. V gene TRBV4-1 combines with J gene TRBJ1-6, with 7 bases identical to TRBD1. Per the germline V gene, CDR1 is MGHRA and CDR2 is YSYEKL. The CDR3 loop spans 16 amino acids. Trimming cost V 4 bases and J 11 bases; bases outside gene matches: 14. The sequenced part of the CDR3 DNA is TGCGCCAGCAGCCTCGACACAGGGGCGCGGAGTACACCC. Its translation is CASSLDTGARSTP. The full CDR3 sequence reads CASSLDTGARSTPLHF.

Relative to its sample, this clone is medium-sized. The CDR3 is cut off 3 residues early in the read; its end comes from the germline J gene. The chain recombines TRBV20-1 with TRBJ2-3; 10 bases agree with TRBD2. This CDR3 is 14 amino acids long. The trim removed 5 bases at V and 5 bases at J, leaving 7 bases unmatched. CDR1 and CDR2 from the germline V gene are DFQATT and SNEGSKA (reference sequence). The CDR3 sequence is CSAPLAGVKDTQYF. CDR3 DNA (partial): TGCAGTGCTCCGCTAGCGGGAGTGAAAGATACG.

There are many counts of this clone. The read terminates 3 residues before the CDR3 end, so the remaining end is supplied by the germline J gene. The gene calls are TRBV5-1 and TRBJ2-5; 7 nucleotides align to TRBD2. Germline loops: CDR1 SGHRS, CDR2 YFSETQ. V dropped 0 bases and J dropped 0; count of bases not matched to a gene: 2. CDR3 length: 15 amino acids. CDR3 residues: CASSLGGGDQETQYF. The CDR3 bases that were read are TGCGCCAGCAGCTTGGGTGGGGGGGACCAAGAGACC. Complete variable domain (other parts from reference TRBV5-1 and TRBJ2-5): KAGVTQTPRYLIKTRGQQVTLSCSPISGHRSVSWYQQTPGQGLQFLFEYFSETQRNKGNFPGRFSGRQFSNSRSEMNVSTLELGDSALYLCASSLGGGDQETQYFGPGTRLLVL.

This clone has more than one count but fewer than ten. The CDR3 end is not reached by the read, which stops 3 residues before it; the germline J gene fills it in. The chain has TRBV7-6 and TRBJ2-1; TRBD1 is a possible D gene (5 bases). CDR1 SGHVS and CDR2 FNYEAQ come from the germline V gene. V lost 2 bases and J lost 4, with 9 bases in between. The CDR3 sequence is 14 residues long. CDR3 amino acids: CASSLSGQYNEQFF. Partial CDR3 DNA: TGTGCCAGCAGCTTATCCGGACAATACAATGAG.

Turning to this clone: The read falls 3 residues short of the CDR3 end, and the missing part is taken from the germline J gene. This chain connects TRBV5-1 to TRBJ2-1, with TRBD1 identical over 10 bases. CDR3 length: 14 residues. In germline, CDR1 is SGHRS, CDR2 YFSETQ. Trimming removed 6 bases from V and 9 bases from J; junction bases left unmatched: 9. The sequenced part of the CDR3 DNA is TGCGCCAGCACCCCGGACAGGGGGACGGTTGAG. Residues: CASTPDRGTVE. From start to end, the CDR3 is CASTPDRGTVEQFF.

This clone is medium-sized by share. Read data end 3 residues before the CDR3 end; the end is taken from the germline J gene. The V gene is TRBV19, the J gene TRBJ2-2; D remains unclear. The CDR3 loop spans 19 amino acids. Trimming took off 3 bases at V and 3 bases at J, with 23 bases between the two ends. In germline, CDR1 is LNHDA, CDR2 SQIVND (reference sequence). The CDR3 sequence: CASSIPSPLGSLYTGELFF. The sequenced part of the CDR3 DNA is TGTGCCAGTAGTATTCCCTCCCCCCTCGGGTCACTGTACACCGGGGAG.

There are a few counts of this clone. The CDR3 is cut off 3 residues early in the read; its end comes from the germline J gene. J is TRBJ1-4 and V is TRBV18, with D unclear. V lost 2 bases to trimming and J lost 0 bases, with 4 bases between them. The CDR3 is 14 amino acids. Germline assignment: CDR1 KGHSH and CDR2 LQKENI. The CDR3 reads CASSPEATNEKLFF. The sequenced part of the CDR3 DNA is TGTGCCAGCTCACCAGAGGCAACTAATGAAAAA.

This clone was counted between two and nine times. Read sequence stops 3 residues before the CDR3 end, and the germline J gene provides the missing end. The chain recombines TRBV7-3 with TRBJ2-1; 13 bases are shared with TRBD2. The CDR3 is 15 residues long. J was trimmed by 4 bases and V by 3 bases; bases with no gene match: 0. CDR1 SGHTA and CDR2 FQGTGA come from the germline V gene. The CDR3 loop is CASSLGLAGYNEQFF. The CDR3 DNA, read in part, is TGTGCCAGCAGCTTGGGACTAGCGGGGTACAATGAG.

Concerning this clone: The read gets to within 3 residues of the CDR3 end, and the germline J gene fills in the rest. The chain links TRBV7-6 to TRBJ1-6; 7 bases line up with TRBD1. V trimming: 3 bases; J trimming: 0 bases; junction bases outside the gene matches: 2. Germline-derived CDR1 and CDR2 are SGHVS and FNYEAQ. This CDR3 comprises 16 residues. The CDR3: CASSLTGSSYNSPLHF. Incomplete CDR3 DNA: TGTGCCAGCAGCTTGACAGGGAGCTCCTATAATTCACCC.

This clone was recorded at least ten times. The CDR3 end falls 3 residues outside the read, so it is completed with the germline J gene. This sequence joins TRBV3-1 (or the pseudogene TRBV3-2) and TRBJ2-1; D may be TRBD2 (6 bases). CDR3 size: 15 residues. V shed 4 bases and J shed 2 bases, with 12 bases lying between them. The germline CDR1 and CDR2 sequences are LGHDT and YNNKEL (reference sequence). CDR3 DNA, as far as it was read: TGTGCCAGCAGCCCCGGACTACCACCCTACAATGAG. As protein: CASSPGLPPYNE. The full CDR3 protein is CASSPGLPPYNEQFF.

There are a few counts of this clone. The junction departs from the called germline gene at one end, perhaps through a read error. The read ends 3 residues before the CDR3 terminus; that terminus is restored from the germline J gene. The rearrangement links TRBV7-7 to TRBJ2-2; 10 bases line up with TRBD2. The CDR3 consists of 16 residues. Germline values: CDR1 SSHAT, CDR2 FNYEAQ (reference sequence). CDR3 residues: CASSGIAGGAYGELFF. The covered CDR3 bases are TGTGCTAGCAGCGGTATAGCGGGAGGTGCCTACGGGGAG.

Remarks on this clone: Read coverage stops 3 residues before the CDR3 terminus; the germline J gene supplies the remainder. The chain uses TRBV11-2 and TRBJ2-7; no reliable D call. Trimming pared 0 bases from V and 5 bases from J, leaving 11 bases between. This CDR3 region has 14 residues. In germline, CDR1 is SGHAT, CDR2 FQNNGV. The CDR3 bases that were read are TGTGCCAGCAGCTTAGATCTAATCATGAACGAG. This translates into CASSLDLIMNE. The CDR3, in full, reads CASSLDLIMNEQYF.

This clone appeared a few times. The CDR3 is cut off 3 residues early in the read; its end comes from the germline J gene. This chain links TRBV5-1 with TRBJ2-7; the match to TRBD1 covers 8 bases. Germline assignment: CDR1 SGHRS and CDR2 YFSETQ. This CDR3 has 14 residues. V gave up 6 bases and J gave up 2 bases; unmatched junction bases: 7. Incomplete CDR3 DNA: TGCGCCAGCACCCAGACAGGGGCGGCCTACGAG. Protein: CASTQTGAAYE. The entire CDR3 protein reads CASTQTGAAYEQYF.

This clone was observed a handful of times. The CDR3 goes on 3 residues after the read ends, and that part is filled in from the germline J gene. The chain links TRBV7-9 to TRBJ2-7; no clear D. V shed 5 bases and J shed 6 bases, with 14 bases lying between them. Germline CDR1 reads SEHNR; CDR2 reads FQNEAQ (reference sequence). The CDR3 length is 13 residues. CDR3 bases read: TGTGCCAGCAGCCCGGATGGGCTGAGCGAG. This translates into CASSPDGLSE. From start to end, the CDR3 is CASSPDGLSEQYF.

This clone was picked up a small number of times. CDR3 region: CASSPDSPNEQFF. The covered CDR3 bases are TGTGCCAGCTCACCAGACAGCCCCAATGAG. The chain uses TRBV18 and TRBJ2-1; D may be TRBD1 (5 bases). The read terminates 3 residues ahead of where the CDR3 ends, so the germline J gene completes it. The V and J ends lost 2 bases and 6 bases respectively, with 8 bases between them. The CDR3 has 13 residues. Germline CDR1 KGHSH, CDR2 LQKENI.